The TCR beta chain described here comes from a study of blood T cell repertoires in COVID-19. Study at large: Samples representing acute and convalescent COVID-19 were sourced from the United States, Italy and Spain. PBMCs, B-cell-depleted T cells, or T cells were the source of the cDNA or gDNA that made up the material.

Profiling relied on immunoSEQ multiplex PCR, and the TCRdb table lists in-frame clones only, not all of them. The sample has about 140,000 clones, around three quarters seen once. The TCR comes from a man aged 80 or over with acute or convalescent COVID-19. Sequencing was done on a sample of peripheral blood.

CDR3 nucleotides: TGTGCCAGCAGCCTCTTTGGGGGGATTGGTGCCGGGGAGCTGTTTTTT. Translation: CASSLFGGIGAGELFF. V and J are TRBV7-9 and TRBJ2-2; D may be TRBD2 (6 bases). Germline V gene data show CDR1 as SEHNR and CDR2 as FQNEAQ (reference sequence). This CDR3 region has 16 residues. Trimming cost V 5 bases and J 6 bases, with 19 bases left between them.